The rows below give T cell receptor beta chains drawn from one sample of a study of blood T cell repertoires in COVID-19. TCRdb's table, derived via immunoSEQ multiplex PCR, lists solely in-frame clones and lacks some. Seen here are 55,000 to 75,000 clones, roughly 90% observed once, and the top ten hold roughly 1.2%. The sequenced material came from peripheral blood. The origin of the receptors is a man in his 60s with acute or convalescent COVID-19. Both conserved end residues are part of each CDR3. The D gene is left open where the match is weak.

D | J | V | CDR3
NA | TRBJ1-5 | TRBV6-2/TRBV6-3 | CASSRSQARKSQHF
TRBD1 | TRBJ2-1 | TRBV7-2 | CASSLAGQGAYNEQFF
TRBD1 | TRBJ1-5 | TRBV18 | CASSPGQGGQPQHF
TRBD1 | TRBJ2-7 | TRBV2 | CASRYRQGWGESYEQYF
NA | TRBJ1-1 | TRBV10-2 | CASSEGVTEAFF
NA | TRBJ1-3 | TRBV7-9 | CASSIDRPNTIYF
NA | TRBJ2-7 | TRBV24-1 | CATSESRGVSYEQYF
TRBD1 | TRBJ1-1 | TRBV19 | CASSGTGGKAFF
TRBD1 | TRBJ1-2 | TRBV2 | CASTTDRVFRGYTF
NA | TRBJ1-5 | TRBV3-1/TRBV3-2 | CASSQDPSGNQPQHF
NA | TRBJ1-1 | TRBV2 | CASRDSTYTEAFF
TRBD1 | TRBJ2-7 | TRBV27 | CASSFSGTGGDEQYF
NA | TRBJ2-3 | TRBV7-9 | CASSLRWGLAGQSTDTQYF
NA | TRBJ1-1 | TRBV21-1 | CASSACEAFF
TRBD1 | TRBJ2-5 | TRBV9 | CASSVEGTGFGETQYF
NA | TRBJ2-7 | TRBV2 | CASSEARPLYEQYF
NA | TRBJ2-3 | TRBV11-2 | CASSLSTDTQYF
TRBD1 | TRBJ2-6 | TRBV5-1 | CASSFTGAGANVLTF
TRBD1 | TRBJ1-2 | TRBV11-1 | CASSLAQGVDGYTF
NA | TRBJ2-2 | TRBV7-2 | CASSLYWQNTGELFF
NA | TRBJ1-6 | TRBV6-5 | CASTILQGLSPLHF
NA | TRBJ1-2 | TRBV3-1/TRBV3-2 | CASSQGLSYYGYTF
TRBD1 | TRBJ1-6 | TRBV6-6 | CASSLQQGRSYNSPLHF
NA | TRBJ2-1 | TRBV2 | CASSEALGGYNEQFF
NA | TRBJ1-4 | TRBV7-9 | CASSLIVTATNEKLFF
NA | TRBJ1-3 | TRBV2 | CASSIQGNTIYF
NA | TRBJ2-3 | TRBV29-1 | CSVDLDTQYF
NA | TRBJ1-5 | TRBV7-2 | CASSFSVDDNQPQHF
NA | TRBJ2-7 | TRBV4-2 | CASSQNRGGYEQYF
NA | TRBJ1-1 | TRBV13 | CASSSGTGTEAFF